This record concerns one T cell receptor beta chain sequence. This sample is drawn from a study of identifying expanded T cells in peripheral blood. The data were produced by immunoSEQ multiplex PCR, yet TCRdb's version contains in-frame clones alone and is incomplete. This repertoire shows approximately 90,000 clones, about nine tenths found once; its top ten account for approximately 3.9%. The TCR sequence derives from a person aged 18 to 69 in good health. The sequencing input was blood.

The CDR3 protein is CASSRLQRKSSYEQYF. For the CDR3, the DNA is TGTGCCAGCTCACGGCTTCAGCGGAAAAGCTCCTACGAGCAGTACTTC. The chain has TRBV18 and TRBJ2-7; D perhaps matches TRBD2 (5 bases). V was trimmed by 4 bases and J by 0 bases, leaving 16 bases between them. This CDR3 comprises 16 residues. CDR1 and CDR2 (germline): KGHSH, LQKENI.